This record looks at one TCR beta chain sequence and its context. Its antigen is currently not known. No base quality information exists; no much larger clone differs at one position. This was a case-control study nested in a cohort of healthcare workers in London, UK, who had nasopharyngeal swab PCR tests and blood samples taken every week. Healthcare workers were enrolled in the week of the UK lockdown, from 23 to 31 March 2020, and were followed every week for up to roughly 16 weeks. The CDR3 goes from the cysteine to the phenylalanine over 15 residues. Just the 45-base CDR3 DNA is kept, in frame starting at base 1. V lost 3 bases and J lost 1 base, and the count of bases not matched to a germline gene is 8. Taken from the germline V gene (reference sequence), the CDR1 and CDR2 loops are DFQATT and SNEGSKA. These data are taken from a study of early T cells in non-severe SARS-CoV-2 infection (dated by TCRdb to the early 2020s). Background on the whole study: TCR sequencing used bulk RNA from unsorted whole blood, so alpha and beta chains could not be paired.

Here is what the overall study found, with its caveats: VDJdb matching was skewed toward anti-spike CD8 responses and likely underestimated virus-specific expansions, missing private and CD4 specificities.

The library was generated by 5' RACE. The run used a NextSeq 500. The TCR library protocol attached unique molecular identifiers to individual cDNA molecules to correct for sequencing error and PCR bias. Both TCR alpha and beta chains were sequenced, and tight co-correlation was observed between alpha and beta sequence abundances in each sample. Under the source paper's analysis protocol: V gene, J gene and CDR3 annotation of TCR sequences was performed with Decombinator V4. TCRs were defined as expanded if a significant change between any two time points was detected under a Poisson model with p below 0.0001. TCR abundances were normalised to the total number of TCRs sequenced per sample and expressed as counts per million. TRAV1-2 paired with TRAJ12, TRAJ20 or TRAJ33 defined MAIT TCRs, while TRAV10 paired with TRAJ18 defined iNKT TCRs. VDJdb, accessed 1 November 2021, was searched for CMV, EBV and SARS-CoV-2 annotated TCRs, with TCRs annotated for multiple antigens excluded. Through fastp at Q25 and MiXCR, TCRdb rebuilt clones from the public reads, retaining in-frame beta chains. Each entry merges the rows of one CDR3 protein and shows their most common DNA and genes. TCRdb's processing, not the authors' own work, is the source of the V and J calls. The sample table lists roughly 12,000 distinct CDR3 sequences, over 4% of them with a count of one. The ten largest account for almost 10% of the sample.

Sequenced input: whole blood. The sequence was obtained from an adult who was a healthcare worker with PCR-confirmed SARS-CoV-2 infection or an uninfected control (not recorded which). The chain couples TRBV20-1 to TRBJ1-1, with 7 bases matching TRBD1. The DNA sequence is TGCAGTGCTAGGATACCAGGGGGGGAGAACACTGAAGCTTTCTTT. It codes for CSARIPGGENTEAFF.